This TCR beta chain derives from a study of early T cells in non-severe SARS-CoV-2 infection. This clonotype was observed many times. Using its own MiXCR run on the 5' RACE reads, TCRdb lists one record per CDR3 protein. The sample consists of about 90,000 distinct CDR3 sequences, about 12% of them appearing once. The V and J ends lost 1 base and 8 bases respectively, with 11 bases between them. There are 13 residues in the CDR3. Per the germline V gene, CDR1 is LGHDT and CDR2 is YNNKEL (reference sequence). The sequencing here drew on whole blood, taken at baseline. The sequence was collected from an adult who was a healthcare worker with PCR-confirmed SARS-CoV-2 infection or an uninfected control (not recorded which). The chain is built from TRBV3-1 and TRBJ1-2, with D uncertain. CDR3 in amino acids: CASSQGKTKGYTF. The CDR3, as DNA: TGTGCCAGCAGCCAAGGCAAAACCAAGGGCTACACCTTC.